Reported below is one TCR beta chain. Germline V gene sequence: CDR1 SGHTA, CDR2 FQGNSA. V trimming: 1 base; J trimming: 11 bases; junction bases outside the gene matches: 6. CDR3 length: 13 amino acids. TCRdb's copy holds only in-frame clones and misses some; the assay was immunoSEQ multiplex PCR. The data show roughly 1.4 million clones, 98% seen once. The record originates from a study of shared clonotypes between healthy human individuals. The sequencing input was naive CD4+ T cells sorted from blood. The sample's subset: CD45RA+ positively selected. The receptor was derived from a man aged 25-45 years in good health. V gene TRBV7-2 combines with J gene TRBJ1-1, with 8 positions matching TRBD1. This CDR3 is CASSLDPQGAAFF. For the CDR3, the DNA is TGTGCCAGCAGCTTAGATCCCCAGGGGGCGGCTTTCTTT.